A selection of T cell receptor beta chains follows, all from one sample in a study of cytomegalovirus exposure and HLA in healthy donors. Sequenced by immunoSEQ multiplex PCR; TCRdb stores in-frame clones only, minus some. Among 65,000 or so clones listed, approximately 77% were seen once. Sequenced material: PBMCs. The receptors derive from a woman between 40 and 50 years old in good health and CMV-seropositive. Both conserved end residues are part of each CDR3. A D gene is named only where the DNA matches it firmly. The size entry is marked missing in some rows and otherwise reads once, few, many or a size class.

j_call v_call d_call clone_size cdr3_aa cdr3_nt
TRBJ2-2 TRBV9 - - CASSSRVMAGELFF TGTGCCAGCTCCAGCAGGGTTATGGCCGGGGAGCTGTTTTTT
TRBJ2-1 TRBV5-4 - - CASSHAGTRGEQFF TGCGCCAGCAGCCACGCCGGGACCAGGGGTGAGCAGTTCTTC
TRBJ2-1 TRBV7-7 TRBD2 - CASSFGGLEDEQFF TGTGCTAGCAGCTTCGGGGGGTTGGAGGATGAGCAGTTCTTC
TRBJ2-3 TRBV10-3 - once CAISEAGGGTSTDTQYF TGTGCCATCAGTGAGGCCGGTGGCGGGACGAGCACAGATACGCAGTATTTT
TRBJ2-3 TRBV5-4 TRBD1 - CASSLPGTGATDTQYF TGTGCCAGCAGCCTACCGGGGACAGGGGCCACAGATACGCAGTATTTT
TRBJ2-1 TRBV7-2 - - CASSLDWGVYNEQFF TGTGCCAGCAGCTTAGATTGGGGGGTCTACAATGAGCAGTTCTTC
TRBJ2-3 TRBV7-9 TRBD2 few CASSSGLAGTDTQYF TGTGCCAGCAGCTCCGGACTAGCGGGCACAGATACGCAGTATTTT
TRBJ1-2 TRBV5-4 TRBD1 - CASSLEGAGYGYTF TGTGCCAGCAGCTTGGAGGGGGCGGGTTATGGCTACACCTTC
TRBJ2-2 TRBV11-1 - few CASSLTNTGELFF TGTGCCAGCAGCTTAACTAACACCGGGGAGCTGTTTTTT
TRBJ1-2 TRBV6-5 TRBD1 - CASTLRQGASYYTF TGTGCCAGCACCTTAAGACAGGGGGCTTCTTACTACACCTTC
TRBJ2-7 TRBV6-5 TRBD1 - CASSRTGAPYEQYF TGTGCCAGCAGCCGGACAGGGGCTCCCTACGAGCAGTACTTC
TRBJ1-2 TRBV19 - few CASSMAPNYGYTF TGTGCCAGTAGTATGGCACCAAACTATGGCTACACCTTC
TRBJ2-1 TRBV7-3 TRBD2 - CASSSLAGGPVEQFF TGTGCCAGCAGCTCTCTAGCGGGGGGGCCGGTTGAGCAGTTCTTC
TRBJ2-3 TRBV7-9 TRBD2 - CASSQWRTSGGRGDTQYF TGTGCCAGCAGCCAGTGGAGGACTAGCGGGGGGAGAGGAGATACGCAGTATTTT
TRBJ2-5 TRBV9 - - CASSVAEGRETQYF TGTGCCAGCAGCGTAGCGGAGGGGCGCGAGACCCAGTACTTC
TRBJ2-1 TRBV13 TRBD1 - CASSSPGQGRNEQFF TGTGCCAGCAGCTCACCGGGACAGGGGCGAAATGAGCAGTTCTTC
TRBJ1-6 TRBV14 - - CASSQDDPGKVSPLHF TGTGCCAGCAGCCAAGATGATCCGGGAAAGGTTTCACCCCTCCACTTT
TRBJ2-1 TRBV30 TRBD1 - CAWSHRDRVKGEQFF TGTGCCTGGAGTCACCGGGACAGGGTAAAAGGTGAGCAGTTCTTC
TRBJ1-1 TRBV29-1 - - CSVEARQRGSEAFF TGCAGCGTTGAAGCCCGTCAAAGGGGGTCTGAAGCTTTCTTT
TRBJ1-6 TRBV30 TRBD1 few CAWSVFNRGSSPLHF TGTGCCTGGAGTGTCTTCAACAGGGGGAGTTCACCCCTCCACTTT
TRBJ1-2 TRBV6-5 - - CASSRERRGGYTF TGTGCCAGCAGCCGGGAGCGTAGGGGTGGCTACACCTTC
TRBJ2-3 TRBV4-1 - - CASSQFPGPVTTDTQYF TGCGCCAGCAGCCAATTCCCAGGCCCAGTAACCACAGATACGCAGTATTTT
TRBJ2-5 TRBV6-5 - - CASSSRWETQYF TGTGCCAGCAGCTCCAGGTGGGAGACCCAGTACTTC
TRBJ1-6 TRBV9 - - CASSVKGSNSPLHF TGTGCCAGCAGCGTTAAAGGGAGTAATTCACCCCTCCACTTT
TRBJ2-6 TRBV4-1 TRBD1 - CASSPRQGDLSPGANVLTF TGCGCCTCCTCTCCTAGACAGGGGGATTTATCGCCTGGGGCCAACGTCCTGACTTTC
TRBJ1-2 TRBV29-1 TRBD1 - CSVVSTGEPGYTF TGCAGCGTTGTCAGTACAGGGGAGCCTGGCTACACCTTC
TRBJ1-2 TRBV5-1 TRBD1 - CASSLKEGAYGYTF TGCGCCAGCAGCTTGAAGGAGGGGGCTTATGGCTACACCTTC
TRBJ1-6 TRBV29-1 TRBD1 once CSVEAGTGGCTPLHF TGCAGCGTTGAAGCCGGGACAGGGGGCTGCACACCCCTCCACTTT
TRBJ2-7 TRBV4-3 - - CASSQDRLLGEQYF TGCGCCAGCAGCCAAGATCGACTTCTTGGGGAGCAGTACTTC
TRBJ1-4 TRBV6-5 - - CASSTGSTNEKLFF TGTGCCAGCAGTACAGGGTCAACTAATGAAAAACTGTTTTTT
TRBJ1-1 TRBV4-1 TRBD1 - CASSQGPGTGGTEAFF TGCGCCAGCAGCCAAGGCCCAGGGACAGGGGGCACTGAAGCTTTCTTT
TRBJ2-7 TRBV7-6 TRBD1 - CASSLERSIVGQGIYEQYF TGTGCCAGCAGCTTGGAACGATCTATTGTGGGACAGGGTATTTACGAGCAGTACTTC
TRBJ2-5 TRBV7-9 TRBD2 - CASSPRTSWETQYF TGTGCCAGCAGCCCAAGGACTAGTTGGGAGACCCAGTACTTC
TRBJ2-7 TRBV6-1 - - CASSGVYEQYF TGTGCCAGTTCGGGGGTCTACGAGCAGTACTTC
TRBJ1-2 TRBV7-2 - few CASSLVETGGYTF TGTGCCAGCAGCTTAGTCGAGACGGGTGGCTACACCTTC
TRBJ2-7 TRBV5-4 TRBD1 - CASSTGTASSYEQYF TGTGCCAGCAGCACTGGGACAGCCTCTTCCTACGAGCAGTACTTC
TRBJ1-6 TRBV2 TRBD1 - CASSVIGQASSSYNSPLHF TGTGCCAGCAGTGTCATTGGACAGGCCAGTAGCTCCTATAATTCACCCCTCCACTTT
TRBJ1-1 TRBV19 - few CASRTQANTEAFF TGTGCCAGTAGGACGCAGGCGAACACTGAAGCTTTCTTT
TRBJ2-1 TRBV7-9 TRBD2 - CASSAGLTTYNEQFF TGTGCCAGCAGCGCGGGACTAACAACCTACAATGAGCAGTTCTTC
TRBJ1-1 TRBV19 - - CASNQGMWAAFF TGTGCCAGTAATCAGGGGATGTGGGCTGCTTTCTTT
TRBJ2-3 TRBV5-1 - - CASSFSGTDTQYF TGCGCCAGCAGCTTCTCGGGCACAGATACGCAGTATTTT
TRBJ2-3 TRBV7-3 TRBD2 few CASSALAGYTDTQYF TGTGCCAGCAGCGCACTAGCGGGGTACACAGATACGCAGTATTTT
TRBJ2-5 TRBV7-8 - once CASQRGRTATRRVRETQYF TGTGCCAGCCAAAGGGGTAGGACAGCGACCAGACGCGTCCGGGAGACCCAGTACTTC
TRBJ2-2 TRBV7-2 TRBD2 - CASSLSGGTGELFF TGTGCCAGCAGCCTGTCGGGGGGAACCGGGGAGCTGTTTTTT
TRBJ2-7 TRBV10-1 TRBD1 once CASSSGTGSSYEQYF TGCGCCAGCAGTTCCGGGACAGGGAGCTCCTACGAGCAGTACTTC
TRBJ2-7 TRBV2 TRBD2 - CASSGLAGGDLYEQYF TGTGCCAGCAGCGGACTAGCGGGAGGCGATCTCTACGAGCAGTACTTC